This T cell receptor beta chain emerged from a study of blood T cell repertoires in COVID-19. Study summary: COVID-19 samples collected from the United States, Italy and Spain covered acute and convalescent phases. PBMCs, B-cell-depleted T cells, or T cells provided the cDNA or gDNA that made up the material.

This clone is a singleton in its sample. Original processing notes: Amplifying reference gene primers gave estimates of nucleated cell counts. Measured with immunoSEQ multiplex PCR; TCRdb has only the in-frame clones, and not every one. The DNA was the basis for D and trimming; V, J and clone size are from that table. Of some 250,000 clones in the sample, 82% are singletons; the top ten hold around 3.2%. The CDR3 has 19 amino acids. V lost 4 bases, J lost 0 bases, and 24 bases lay in between. In germline, CDR1 is LNHDA, CDR2 SQIVND (reference sequence). The chain is built from TRBV19 and TRBJ1-2; D might be TRBD1 (5 bases). Sequenced sample: peripheral blood. This receptor was obtained from a woman aged 18 to 35 with acute or convalescent COVID-19. CDR3 DNA sequence: TGTGCCAGTAGTAACCTAGGACAAGCCTCACTCAGGACTAACTATGGCTACACCTTC. Amino acid sequence: CASSNLGQASLRTNYGYTF.